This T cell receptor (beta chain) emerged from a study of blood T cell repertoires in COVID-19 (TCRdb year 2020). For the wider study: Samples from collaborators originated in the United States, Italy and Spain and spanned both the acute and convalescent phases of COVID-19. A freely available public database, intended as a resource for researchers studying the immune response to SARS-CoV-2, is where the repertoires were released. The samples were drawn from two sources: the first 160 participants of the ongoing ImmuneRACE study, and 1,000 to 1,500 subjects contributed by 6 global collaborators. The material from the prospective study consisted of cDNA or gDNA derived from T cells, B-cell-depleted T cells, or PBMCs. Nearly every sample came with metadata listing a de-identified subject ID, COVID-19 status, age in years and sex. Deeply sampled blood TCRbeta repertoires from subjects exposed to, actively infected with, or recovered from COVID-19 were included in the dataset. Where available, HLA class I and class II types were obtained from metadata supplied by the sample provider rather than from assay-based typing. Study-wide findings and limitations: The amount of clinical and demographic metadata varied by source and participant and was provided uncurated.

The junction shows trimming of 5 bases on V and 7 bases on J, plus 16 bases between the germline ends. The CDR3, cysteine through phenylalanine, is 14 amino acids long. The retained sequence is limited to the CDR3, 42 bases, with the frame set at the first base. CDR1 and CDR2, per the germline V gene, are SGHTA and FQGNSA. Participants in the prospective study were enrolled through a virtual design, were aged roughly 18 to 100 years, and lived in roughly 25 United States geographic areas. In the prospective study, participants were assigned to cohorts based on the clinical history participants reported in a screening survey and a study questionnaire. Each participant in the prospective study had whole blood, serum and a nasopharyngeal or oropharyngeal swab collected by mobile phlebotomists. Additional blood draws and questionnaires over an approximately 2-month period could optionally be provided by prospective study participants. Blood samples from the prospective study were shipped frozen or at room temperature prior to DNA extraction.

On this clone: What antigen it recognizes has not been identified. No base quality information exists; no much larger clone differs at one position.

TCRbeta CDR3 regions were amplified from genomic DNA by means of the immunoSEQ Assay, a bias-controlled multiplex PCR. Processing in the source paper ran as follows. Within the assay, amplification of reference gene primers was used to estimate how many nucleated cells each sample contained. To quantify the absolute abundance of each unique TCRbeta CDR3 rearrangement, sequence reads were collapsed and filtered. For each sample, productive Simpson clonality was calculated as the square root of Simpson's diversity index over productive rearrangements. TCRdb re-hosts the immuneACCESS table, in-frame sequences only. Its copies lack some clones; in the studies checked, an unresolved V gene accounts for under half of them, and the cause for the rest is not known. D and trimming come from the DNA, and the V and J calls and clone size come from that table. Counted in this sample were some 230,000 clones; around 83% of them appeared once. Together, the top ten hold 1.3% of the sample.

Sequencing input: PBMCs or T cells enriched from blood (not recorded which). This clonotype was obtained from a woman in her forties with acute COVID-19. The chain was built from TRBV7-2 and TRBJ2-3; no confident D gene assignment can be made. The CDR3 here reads CASSLSRDLYTQYF. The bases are TGTGCCAGCAGCCTATCTCGCGACTTATATACGCAGTATTTT.